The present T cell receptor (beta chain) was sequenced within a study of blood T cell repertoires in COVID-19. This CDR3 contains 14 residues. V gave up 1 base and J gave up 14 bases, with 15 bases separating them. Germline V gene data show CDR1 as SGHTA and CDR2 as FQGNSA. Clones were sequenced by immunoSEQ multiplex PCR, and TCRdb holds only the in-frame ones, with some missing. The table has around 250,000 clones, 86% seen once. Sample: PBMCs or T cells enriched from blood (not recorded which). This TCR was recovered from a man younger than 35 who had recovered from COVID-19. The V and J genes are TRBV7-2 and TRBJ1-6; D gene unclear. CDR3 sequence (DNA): TGTGCCAGCAGCTTAGGCGCGGAGTCTTTAACCCTCCACTTT. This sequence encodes CASSLGAESLTLHF.